One sample yielded the 8 T cell receptor beta chains listed below, sequenced in a study of blood T cell repertoires in COVID-19. Measured with immunoSEQ multiplex PCR; TCRdb has only the in-frame clones, and not every one. The table shows about 170,000 clones, with approximately 82% occurring only once. The material sequenced was peripheral blood. These receptors were taken from a woman in her seventies who had recovered from COVID-19.

The chain carries TRBV10-3 and TRBJ1-2; 10 nucleotides line up with TRBD1. The germline V gene has CDR1 ENHRY and CDR2 SYGVKD. This CDR3 region has 15 residues. Unmatched junction bases numbered 4, after V lost 2 bases and J lost 4 bases. The CDR3 region has the DNA TGTGCCATCAGTGAGGGGACAGGGGTAGGCTATGGCTACACCTTC. Its translation is CAISEGTGVGYGYTF.

The rearrangement links TRBV5-6 to TRBJ2-5; D unclear. V dropped 1 base and J dropped 5 bases, with 6 bases sitting between them. This CDR3 is 12 amino acids long. The germline V gene encodes CDR1 SGHDT and CDR2 YYEEEE. The CDR3 spells CASSLFGETQYF. CDR3 nucleotides: TGTGCCAGCAGCTTGTTCGGGGAGACCCAGTACTTC.

The CDR3 DNA reads as TGCGCCAGCCGCCCGACAGGGAATACACCTTCACCCCTCCACTTT. Translating gives CASRPTGNTPSPLHF. The chain joins TRBV5-1 to TRBJ1-6; 7 bases map to TRBD1. Unmatched junction bases numbered 13, after V lost 7 bases and J lost 9 bases. The CDR3 has 15 residues. Per the germline V gene, CDR1 is SGHRS and CDR2 is YFSETQ.

The chain recombines TRBV7-2 with TRBJ1-5; 10 bases are a match to TRBD1. This CDR3 has 15 residues. The trim removed 5 bases at V and 5 bases at J, leaving 6 bases unmatched. Germline values: CDR1 SGHTA, CDR2 FQGNSA. This chain's CDR3 is CASSPWGQGHQPQHF. CDR3 coding DNA: TGTGCCAGCAGCCCGTGGGGACAGGGGCATCAGCCCCAGCATTTT.

The count of this clone is one. The genes are TRBV7-9 and TRBJ2-1, with a tentative D call TRBD2 (6 bases). Trimming removed 3 bases at V and 10 bases at J, with 19 bases between. Germline V gene sequence: CDR1 SEHNR, CDR2 FQNEAQ (reference sequence). The CDR3 runs 15 residues. The CDR3 is CASSFGGSTPGEQFF. DNA of the CDR3: TGTGCCAGCAGCTTTGGAGGGTCGACCCCGGGGGAGCAGTTCTTC.

The rearrangement joins TRBV20-1 to TRBJ2-7, with a possible D match to TRBD2 (6 bases). CDR3 length: 11 amino acids. CDR1 and CDR2 from the germline V gene are DFQATT and SNEGSKA (reference sequence). Trimming removed 3 bases at V and 13 bases at J, with 16 bases between. CDR3 sequence reads: CSARWRAPGYF. In nucleotides, the CDR3 is TGCAGTGCTAGGTGGAGGGCCCCGGGTTACTTC.

V is TRBV4-3 and J is TRBJ2-5; a possible D gene is TRBD1 (5 bases). Deletions cut 0 bases from V and 5 bases from J, with 16 bases between. CDR1 and CDR2 from the germline V gene are LGHNA and YSLEER. This CDR3 region has 16 residues. The CDR3 sequence is CASSQERPGLGETQYF. In DNA, the CDR3 is TGCGCCAGCAGCCAAGAACGGCCAGGGTTGGGGGAGACCCAGTACTTC.

The chain links TRBV7-6 to TRBJ2-3; 11 nucleotides line up with TRBD2. Germline loops: CDR1 SGHVS, CDR2 FNYEAQ. The CDR3 is made up of 15 amino acids. V was pared by 6 bases and J by 3 bases, with 5 bases of the junction left unmatched. The CDR3 here is CASRRLAGPTDTQYF. DNA of the CDR3: TGTGCCAGCAGGCGACTAGCGGGGCCTACAGATACGCAGTATTTT.